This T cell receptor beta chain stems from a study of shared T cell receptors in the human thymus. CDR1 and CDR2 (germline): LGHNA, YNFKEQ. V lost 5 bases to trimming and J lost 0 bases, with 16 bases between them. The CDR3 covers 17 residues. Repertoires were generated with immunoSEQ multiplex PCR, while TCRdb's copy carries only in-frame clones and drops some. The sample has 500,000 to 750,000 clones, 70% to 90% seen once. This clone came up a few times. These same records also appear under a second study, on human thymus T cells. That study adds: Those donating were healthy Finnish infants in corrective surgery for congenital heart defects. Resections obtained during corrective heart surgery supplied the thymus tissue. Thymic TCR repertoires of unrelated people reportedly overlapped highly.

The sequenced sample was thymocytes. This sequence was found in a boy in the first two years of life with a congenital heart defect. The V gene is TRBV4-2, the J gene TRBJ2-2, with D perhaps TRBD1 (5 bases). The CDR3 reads CASSTRRQPSNTGELFF. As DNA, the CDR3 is TGTGCCAGCAGCACGCGGAGACAGCCATCGAACACCGGGGAGCTGTTTTTT.